One sample yielded the 20 T cell receptor beta chains listed below, sequenced in a study of blood T cell repertoires in COVID-19. Sequencing used immunoSEQ multiplex PCR; TCRdb keeps in-frame clones, though not all of them. Of 300,000 to 350,000 clones listed, around 90% are singletons. Material: peripheral blood. These receptors all come from a young man with COVID-19, enrolled during active disease.

The CDR3 DNA is TGTGCCAGCAGTTACACGTCCCGAAACACCATATATTTT. This encodes CASSYTSRNTIYF. The chain combines TRBV12-3 or TRBV12-4 with TRBJ1-3; D is unclear. The CDR3 loop spans 13 amino acids. Trimming removed 4 bases at V and 5 bases at J, with 9 bases between.

This chain links TRBV9 with TRBJ1-2; the match to TRBD1 covers 7 bases. Trimming took 2 bases from V and 1 from J; bases not matched to a gene: 2. CDR1 is SGDLS, CDR2 YYNGEE, per germline. This CDR3 is built from 14 residues. This CDR3 is CASSVTGYNYGYTF. The CDR3 region has the DNA TGTGCCAGCAGCGTGACAGGGTATAACTATGGCTACACCTTC.

The genes are TRBV5-4 and TRBJ2-5; weak D call: TRBD1 (5 bases). The germline V and J ends were trimmed by 10 bases and 2 bases, with 15 bases remaining between them. The length of the CDR3 is 13 residues. CDR1 SGHNT and CDR2 YYREEE come from the germline V gene (reference sequence). The DNA for the CDR3 is TGTGCCTCCGCCCGACAGCGTCAAGAGACCCAGTACTTC. It is translated as CASARQRQETQYF.

The V and J genes are TRBV18 and TRBJ2-5; 9 bases line up with TRBD2. The CDR3 totals 14 residues. From germline, CDR1 is KGHSH and CDR2 LQKENI. With 2 bases clipped from V and 4 bases from J, the junction kept 2 bases outside the gene matches. The CDR3 bases are TGTGCCAGCTCACCAGGGACTAGCTTAGAGACCCAGTACTTC. Its protein product is CASSPGTSLETQYF.

A single count supports this clone. Other DNA sequences in the same sample also yield this CDR3. The V call is TRBV6-2 or TRBV6-3, the J call TRBJ2-1; TRBD1 matches 9 bases. Trimming cost V 3 bases and J 8 bases; bases outside gene matches: 8. CDR1 is MNHEY, CDR2 SVGEGT, per germline. The CDR3 covers 15 residues. The CDR3, as DNA: TGTGCCAGCAGTTATTGGGGACAGGGATCGGATGAGCAGTTCTTC. Its translation: CASSYWGQGSDEQFF.

The J gene is TRBJ2-5, the V gene TRBV7-2, with D possibly being TRBD2 (7 bases). Looked up from germline, CDR1 is SGHTA and CDR2 is FQGNSA. V was pared by 0 bases and J by 7 bases, with 18 bases between. The CDR3 covers 16 residues. CDR3 protein: CASSLAGGGTFGTQYF. The CDR3 DNA reads as TGTGCCAGCAGCTTAGCGGGAGGGGGTACTTTTGGGACCCAGTACTTC.

The chain combines TRBV19 with TRBJ2-2; perhaps TRBD1 as D (6 bases). The CDR3 extends over 16 amino acids. Germline V gene data show CDR1 as LNHDA and CDR2 as SQIVND (reference sequence). Trimming removed 1 base at V and 3 bases at J, with 12 bases between. The CDR3 loop reads CASSIAAGAYTGELFF. DNA for the CDR3: TGTGCCAGTAGTATAGCCGCAGGGGCTTACACCGGGGAGCTGTTTTTT.

The V gene is TRBV19, the J gene TRBJ2-7; D is unresolved. Deletions cut 6 bases from V and 3 bases from J, with 30 bases between. Germline CDR1 LNHDA, CDR2 SQIVND (reference sequence). CDR3 length equals 19 residues. The CDR3 DNA reads TGTGCCAGTAGCTCCCAATCCAGTCCCAGCGTAGGCGAGATCTACGAGCAGTACTTC. It is translated as CASSSQSSPSVGEIYEQYF.

The chain uses TRBV7-8 and TRBJ2-1; 14 nucleotides agree with TRBD2. After removal of 1 base from V and 6 bases from J, the junction contained 5 bases not matched to a gene. CDR1 and CDR2 from the germline V gene are SGHVS and FQNEAQ. The CDR3 is made up of 17 amino acids. CDR3 nucleotide sequence: TGTGCCAGCAGCTTAGAAGCCGGGACTAGCGGGAGCAATGAGCAGTTCTTC. This translates into CASSLEAGTSGSNEQFF. The variable domain in full, with the rest retrieved from reference TRBV7-8 and TRBJ2-1, is GAGVSQSPRYKVAKRGQDVALRCDPISGHVSLFWYQQALGQGPEFLTYFQNEAQLDKSGLPSDRFFAERPEGSVSTLKIQRTQQEDSAVYLCASSLEAGTSGSNEQFFGPGTRLTVL.

The gene calls are TRBV19 and TRBJ2-2; D is possibly TRBD1 (5 bases). V was pared by 6 bases and J by 4 bases, with 9 bases between. The CDR3 runs 13 residues. Germline CDR1 and CDR2: LNHDA and SQIVND (reference sequence). CDR3 bases: TGTGCCAGTAGCCCAGGGTCCACCGGGGAGCTGTTTTTT. Translated, it gives CASSPGSTGELFF.

V and J are TRBV5-1 and TRBJ2-1; TRBD2 matches 16 bases. The V gene's germline CDR1 is SGHRS and CDR2 YFSETQ. CDR3 length: 16 residues. The junction had 7 bases not matched to a gene; V was cut back by 4 bases and J by 9 bases. CDR3: CASSKQGLAGGGEQFF. CDR3 DNA: TGCGCCAGCAGCAAACAGGGACTAGCGGGAGGGGGTGAGCAGTTCTTC. Based on the CDR3 plus reference TRBV5-1 and TRBJ2-1, the full variable domain is KAGVTQTPRYLIKTRGQQVTLSCSPISGHRSVSWYQQTPGQGLQFLFEYFSETQRNKGNFPGRFSGRQFSNSRSEMNVSTLELGDSALYLCASSKQGLAGGGEQFFGPGTRLTVL.

The chain combines TRBV4-2 with TRBJ2-7; maybe TRBD2 (6 bases). This CDR3 has 18 amino acids. Germline CDR1 and CDR2: LGHNA and YNFKEQ. V shed 2 bases and J shed 4 bases, with 24 bases lying between them. CDR3 sequence: CASSQILALGGRSYEQYF. In DNA, the CDR3 is TGTGCCAGCAGCCAAATCCTAGCCCTGGGAGGCCGGTCGTACGAGCAGTACTTC.

This clone turned up a few times. This sequence joins TRBV7-2 and TRBJ2-1; 11 bases fit TRBD2. Per the germline V gene, CDR1 is SGHTA and CDR2 is FQGNSA. This CDR3 is built from 15 residues. After removal of 5 bases from V and 5 bases from J, the junction contained 5 bases not matched to a gene. The CDR3 is CASSLTSGSHNEQFF. The CDR3 DNA sequence: TGTGCCAGCAGCCTAACTAGCGGGAGCCACAATGAGCAGTTCTTC.

The chain has TRBV7-2 and TRBJ2-5; 12 bases are shared with TRBD2. With 6 bases clipped from V and 4 bases from J, the junction kept 15 bases outside the gene matches. The CDR3 extends over 18 amino acids. The germline V gene encodes CDR1 SGHTA and CDR2 FQGNSA. The CDR3 sequence: CASRSRRASGGAGETQYF. The CDR3 nucleotides are TGTGCCAGCAGGTCTCGACGGGCTAGCGGGGGGGCCGGAGAGACCCAGTACTTC.

The sample holds a few counts of this clone. The genes are TRBV7-9 and TRBJ2-7; 7 nucleotides agree with TRBD1. Trimming at V came to 6 bases and at J to 1 base, leaving 3 bases not matched to a gene. The CDR3 is 13 residues long. The germline CDR1 and CDR2 sequences are SEHNR and FQNEAQ (reference sequence). The DNA of the CDR3 is TGTGCCAGCAGTTGGGACAGTTCCTACGAGCAGTACTTC. Translated: CASSWDSSYEQYF.

Worth noting for this clone: Within the sample, other DNA sequences also encode this same CDR3. This rearrangement joins TRBV6-5 to TRBJ2-1; TRBD1 matches 9 bases. V was clipped by 5 bases and J by 3 bases; unmatched bases: 5. CDR1 is MNHEY and CDR2 is SVGAGI in the germline V gene. The CDR3 covers 15 residues. CDR3 protein: CASSPGQGFYNEQFF. Here the CDR3 DNA reads TGTGCCAGCAGTCCGGGACAGGGATTCTACAATGAGCAGTTCTTC.

This chain joins TRBV7-9 and TRBJ2-7; D possibly corresponds to TRBD2 (7 bases). The CDR3 extends over 12 amino acids. Germline values: CDR1 SEHNR, CDR2 FQNEAQ (reference sequence). Trimming shortened V by 6 bases and J by 6 bases, and 12 bases separated the two germline ends. The CDR3 reads CASRGGRSEQYF. DNA for the CDR3: TGTGCCAGCAGGGGGGGGCGGTCCGAGCAGTACTTC.

The chain is built from TRBV21-1 and TRBJ1-2; the listed D gene, TRBD1, was not tested against the DNA. TRBV21-1 is a pseudogene segment. CDR3 length equals 16 residues. The CDR3 reads CASKKPGTGGSYGYTF. The CDR3, as DNA: TGTGCCAGCAAAAAGCCGGGGACAGGGGGCTCCTATGGCTACACCTTC.

V gene TRBV19 combines with J gene TRBJ2-5; D gene unclear. Trimming took off 3 bases at V and 1 base at J, with 9 bases between the two ends. The CDR3 sequence is 14 residues long. CDR1 and CDR2 from the germline V gene are LNHDA and SQIVND (reference sequence). In nucleotides, the CDR3 is TGTGCCAGTAGTATTCGAAGCTTCCAAGAGACCCAGTACTTC. It is translated as CASSIRSFQETQYF.

V usage is TRBV24-1 and J usage is TRBJ1-4; 8 bases match TRBD1. Unmatched junction bases numbered 15, after V lost 4 bases and J lost 3 bases. The CDR3 spans 19 residues. Germline-derived CDR1 and CDR2 are KGHDR and SFDVKD. The CDR3 bases are TGTGCCACCAGTGAAGGTTTGAGTCAGGGGGCATCGGCTAATGAAAAACTGTTTTTT. This codes for CATSEGLSQGASANEKLFF.